The rows below give T cell receptor beta chains drawn from one sample of a study of control samples from healthy donors and cancer patients. Clones were sequenced by immunoSEQ multiplex PCR, and TCRdb holds only the in-frame ones, with some missing. The sample contains about 89,000 clones, more than 75% of which appear only once. The sample was blood. The receptor set was obtained from a woman in her thirties or forties in good health. The CDR3 runs from the conserved cysteine through the conserved F or W. The D gene is left open where the match is weak. Clone size is shown for a subset of rows, as once, few, many or a class of expanded clone.

TRBD2 TRBJ2-1 TRBV7-2 NA TGTGCCAGCAGCTTACGAGCTAGCGGGGGGAGCGATGAGCAGTTCTTC CASSLRASGGSDEQFF
TRBD1 TRBJ1-1 TRBV5-1 NA TGCGCCAGCAGCTTGGACAGGGGCGCAAACACTGAAGCTTTCTTT CASSLDRGANTEAFF
NA TRBJ2-3 TRBV7-2 NA TGTGCCAGCAGCTTAAAGGGGCGACTCCGCACAGATACGCAGTATTTT CASSLKGRLRTDTQYF
NA TRBJ2-1 TRBV25-1 NA TGTGCCAGCCGGGGACGGTTCTACAATGAGCAGTTCTTC CASRGRFYNEQFF
TRBD1 TRBJ1-6 TRBV11-3 few TGTGCCAGCAGCTCCGGACAGGGAGGATCACCCCTCCACTTT CASSSGQGGSPLHF
NA TRBJ1-1 TRBV10-3 NA TGTGCCATCAGTGGAAAGGGGGAGGTCACTGAAGCTTTCTTT CAISGKGEVTEAFF
NA TRBJ1-1 TRBV10-1 NA TGCGCCAGCAGCCCCAAGGACACTGAAGCTTTCTTT CASSPKDTEAFF
NA TRBJ1-6 TRBV5-1 NA TGCGCCAGCAGCATATATAATTCACCCCTCCACTTT CASSIYNSPLHF
TRBD1 TRBJ1-4 TRBV6-5 NA TGTGCCAGCAGCAGGGGGCAAGGCGAAAAACTGTTTTTT CASSRGQGEKLFF
NA TRBJ1-6 TRBV4-3 NA TGCGCCAGCAGCCAAGCGGTACAGTATAATTCACCCCTCCACTTT CASSQAVQYNSPLHF
NA TRBJ2-2 TRBV5-4 NA TGTGCCAGCAGCACCGTAGAGAACACCGGGGAGCTGTTTTTT CASSTVENTGELFF
TRBD1 TRBJ1-2 TRBV6-1 NA TGTGCCAGCAGTGAGCCGGGACAGGGGCCGGGCTACACCTTC CASSEPGQGPGYTF
NA TRBJ2-7 TRBV30 once TGTGCCTGGAGTCGGACCGCGAACGAGCAGTACTTC CAWSRTANEQYF
NA TRBJ2-7 TRBV5-1 NA TGCGCCAGCAGCTTCGACAGCCACGAGCAGTACTTC CASSFDSHEQYF
NA TRBJ1-2 TRBV28 NA TGTGCCAGCAGGCCCCCTCGGGCAGGGGATTATGGCTACACCTTC CASRPPRAGDYGYTF
NA TRBJ1-2 TRBV3-1/TRBV3-2 once TGTGCCAGCAGCCAAGATCCTTCGGGGGGCGCAGGGGGCTACACCTTC CASSQDPSGGAGGYTF
NA TRBJ1-6 TRBV2 NA TGTGCCAGCAGTGAATTCCAGGTCTCGTCCAATTCACCCCTCCACTTT CASSEFQVSSNSPLHF
NA TRBJ1-4 TRBV14 NA TGTGCCAGCAGCTGGGCCGGGGCTAATGAAAAACTGTTTTTT CASSWAGANEKLFF
NA TRBJ1-5 TRBV7-9 NA TGTGCCAGCAGCTTAGTTGAAGGGAAACCCCAGCATTTT CASSLVEGKPQHF
NA TRBJ1-3 TRBV2 NA TGTGCCAGCAGTGAAGCTGGGGAAATCGCTGGAAACACCATATATTTT CASSEAGEIAGNTIYF
TRBD1 TRBJ2-3 TRBV19 NA TGTGCCAGTAGGATACAGGGGCCTAGCACAGATACGCAGTATTTT CASRIQGPSTDTQYF
NA TRBJ1-3 TRBV30 NA TGTGCCTGGATCGGGGGGGCCGGGGTATCTGGAAACACCATATATTTT CAWIGGAGVSGNTIYF
NA TRBJ1-1 TRBV15 NA TGTGCCACCAGCAGAGGATGGTCCGGGGGGGCTATTCCTGAAGCTTTCTTT CATSRGWSGGAIPEAFF
TRBD1 TRBJ1-1 TRBV5-1 NA TGCGCCAGCAGCGACGGACAGGGCGACACTGAAGCTTTCTTT CASSDGQGDTEAFF
TRBD1 TRBJ2-2 TRBV15 NA TGTGCCACCAGCCGGGGACAGGTGAACACCGGGGAGCTGTTTTTT CATSRGQVNTGELFF
TRBD1 TRBJ2-3 TRBV7-3 once TGTGCCAGCAGCTTAACCCGCAGGAGTTCCGGGACAGGGAAGGAGGATACGCAGTATTTT CASSLTRRSSGTGKEDTQYF
NA TRBJ2-7 TRBV12-3/TRBV12-4 NA TGTGCCAGCAGTTTGACTAGAAGGTACGAGCAGTACTTC CASSLTRRYEQYF
NA TRBJ1-6 TRBV3-1/TRBV3-2 once TGTGCCAGCAGCCAAGTAACTAATTCACCCCTCCACTTT CASSQVTNSPLHF
NA TRBJ1-2 TRBV6-5 NA TGTGCCAGCAGTTCACACAGGAGGTTGGGCTACACCTTC CASSSHRRLGYTF
NA TRBJ1-5 TRBV19 NA TGTGCCAGTAGTATAGAGCCTCAGCCCCAGCATTTT CASSIEPQPQHF
NA TRBJ2-3 TRBV5-1 NA TGCGCCAGCAGTTCAGGGTATACAGATACGCAGTATTTT CASSSGYTDTQYF
TRBD1 TRBJ2-1 TRBV25-1 NA TGTGCCAGCAGTAGGACAGGGTCTTCCTACAATGAGCAGTTCTTC CASSRTGSSYNEQFF
NA TRBJ2-2 TRBV11-1 NA TGTGCCACGACAGTTCTTACCGGGGAGCTGTTTTTT CATTVLTGELFF
NA TRBJ2-7 TRBV7-2 NA TGTGCCAGCAGCTTAGAGTGGACATTCTCCTACGAGCAGTACTTC CASSLEWTFSYEQYF
NA TRBJ2-2 TRBV30 NA TGTGCCTGGAGTGTACAGGGGAACACCGGGGAGCTGTTTTTT CAWSVQGNTGELFF
NA TRBJ2-1 TRBV1 few TGCACCAGCAGCCAAGAGCGGGGGGGCTTCAATGAGCAGTTCTTC CTSSQERGGFNEQFF
NA TRBJ2-7 TRBV7-2 NA TGTGCCAGCAGCCAGTACTACGAGCAGTACTTC CASSQYYEQYF
NA TRBJ1-2 TRBV7-2 NA TGTGCCAGCGTTGAGGGGCGCTTCGGTGGCTACACCTTC CASVEGRFGGYTF
NA TRBJ2-5 TRBV4-3 NA TGCGCCAGCAGCCGGAGGGAAGGGGAGACCCAGTACTTC CASSRREGETQYF
NA TRBJ2-2 TRBV12-3/TRBV12-4 NA TGTGCCAGCAGTTTTCCGGCTTTCGGGGAGCTGTTTTTT CASSFPAFGELFF
TRBD2 TRBJ2-5 TRBV3-1/TRBV3-2 NA TGTGCCAGCAGCCTCCCAGCGGGGGGAGAGACCCAGTACTTC CASSLPAGGETQYF
NA TRBJ1-2 TRBV20-1 NA TGCAGTGCTAGTCGTCAGAACTATGGCTACACCTTC CSASRQNYGYTF
NA TRBJ2-5 TRBV4-1 NA TGCGCCAGCAGCGCCAGGGGGGTGGAGACCCAGTACTTC CASSARGVETQYF
NA TRBJ1-1 TRBV6-5 NA TGTGCCAGCAGTTACGGGGGAGGCAACACTGAAGCTTTCTTT CASSYGGGNTEAFF
NA TRBJ1-1 TRBV2 NA TGTGCCAGCAGTGCCACCGGGACTCGGAACACTGAAGCTTTCTTT CASSATGTRNTEAFF
TRBD1 TRBJ2-1 TRBV7-3 NA TGTGCCAGCACCCGGACAGGGTATAATGAGCAGTTCTTC CASTRTGYNEQFF
NA TRBJ2-3 TRBV30 once TGTGCCTGGACTAACCAGGGGTCAACAGATACGCAGTATTTT CAWTNQGSTDTQYF
TRBD1 TRBJ1-2 TRBV4-3 few TGCGCCAGCAGCCAGGGACAGCAAACTAACTATGGCTACACCTTC CASSQGQQTNYGYTF
NA TRBJ2-6 TRBV6-5 few TGTGCCAGCAGTTATGAACGGACTTCCGGGGCCAACGTCCTGACTTTC CASSYERTSGANVLTF